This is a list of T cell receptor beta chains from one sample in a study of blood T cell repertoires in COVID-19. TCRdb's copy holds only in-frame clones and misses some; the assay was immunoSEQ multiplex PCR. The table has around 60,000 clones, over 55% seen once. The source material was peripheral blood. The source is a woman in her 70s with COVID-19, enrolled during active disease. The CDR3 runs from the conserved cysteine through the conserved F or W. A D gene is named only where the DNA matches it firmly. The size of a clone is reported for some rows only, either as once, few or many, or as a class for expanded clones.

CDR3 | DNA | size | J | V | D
CASSKTATYEQYF | TGTGCCAGCAGTAAGACAGCAACCTACGAGCAGTACTTC | few | TRBJ2-7 | TRBV6-2/TRBV6-3 | -
CASSLDRYTEAFF | TGTGCCAGCAGTTTAGACAGGTACACTGAAGCTTTCTTT | few | TRBJ1-1 | TRBV12-3/TRBV12-4 | -
CASSSSGTIEAFF | TGTGCCAGCAGTTCGAGCGGGACAATTGAAGCTTTCTTT | few | TRBJ1-1 | TRBV28 | -
CASSSGSNTGELFF | TGTGCCAGCAGTTCCGGGAGCAACACCGGGGAGCTGTTTTTT | - | TRBJ2-2 | TRBV27 | -
CASSQETGGGEKLFF | TGTGCCAGCAGCCAAGAGACAGGGGGTGGGGAAAAACTGTTTTTT | - | TRBJ1-4 | TRBV3-1/TRBV3-2 | TRBD1
CASGMGQGKKETQYF | TGTGCCAGCGGGATGGGACAGGGGAAAAAAGAGACCCAGTACTTC | - | TRBJ2-5 | TRBV7-9 | TRBD1
CASLDAGGSSTEAFF | TGTGCCAGTCTGGATGCAGGGGGATCCTCCACTGAAGCTTTCTTT | - | TRBJ1-1 | TRBV2 | TRBD1
CATGTAPEETQYF | TGTGCCACCGGGACAGCGCCTGAAGAGACCCAGTACTTC | - | TRBJ2-5 | TRBV6-5 | TRBD1
CAISESRGLGTEAFF | TGTGCCATCAGTGAGTCTAGGGGGCTGGGGACTGAAGCTTTCTTT | - | TRBJ1-1 | TRBV10-3 | TRBD1
CASRIAGAYNEQFF | TGTGCCAGCAGGATAGCGGGAGCGTACAATGAGCAGTTCTTC | - | TRBJ2-1 | TRBV6-5 | TRBD2
CASSQAQGGTDTQYF | TGTGCCAGCAGCCAAGCACAGGGGGGGACAGATACGCAGTATTTT | - | TRBJ2-3 | TRBV14 | -
CASSAGTVGETQYF | TGTGCCAGCAGTGCCGGGACAGTAGGGGAGACCCAGTACTTC | - | TRBJ2-5 | TRBV2 | TRBD1
CASSQEGVVTQYF | TGTGCCAGCAGCCAAGAGGGAGTAGTTACGCAGTATTTT | - | TRBJ2-3 | TRBV3-1/TRBV3-2 | -
CASSFGGRAENEQFF | TGTGCCAGCAGTTTCGGCGGGAGGGCCGAGAATGAGCAGTTCTTC | - | TRBJ2-1 | TRBV27 | TRBD2
CASSLTRSSGNTIYF | TGTGCCAGCAGCTTAACTCGGAGCTCTGGAAACACCATATATTTT | - | TRBJ1-3 | TRBV5-5 | -
CASSATGTRLGEQFF | TGTGCCAGCAGCGCGACCGGGACTAGGCTCGGTGAGCAGTTCTTC | few | TRBJ2-1 | TRBV7-3 | TRBD2
CASSYGDSNSPLHF | TGTGCCAGCAGTTATGGGGACAGTAATTCACCCCTCCACTTT | - | TRBJ1-6 | TRBV6-6 | TRBD1
CASSPGWAQPQHF | TGTGCCAGCAGTCCAGGGTGGGCTCAGCCCCAGCATTTT | once | TRBJ1-5 | TRBV27 | -
CASSVAGGASGELFF | TGTGCCAGCAGCGTAGCAGGGGGCGCGTCCGGGGAGCTGTTTTTT | once | TRBJ2-2 | TRBV9 | TRBD1
CASSKVGTGERLAGGQETQYF | TGTGCCAGCAGCAAAGTGGGGACAGGGGAAAGACTAGCGGGAGGCCAAGAGACCCAGTACTTC | - | TRBJ2-5 | TRBV21-1 | -